Sequencing of this T cell receptor beta chain was carried out in a study of T cells in narcolepsy. As for the study in general: Healthy controls were enrolled alongside patients with narcolepsy type 1 or type 2. The study, taken as a whole, reports: Same-patient CSF and blood CD4+ T cell clonotypes included HCRT-specific and TRIB2-specific autoreactive ones. Autoreactive clone sequences were missing from some blood memory CD4+ repertoires. Autoreactive clonotypes reportedly recurred in blood of same and different patients, not controls.

V dropped 2 bases and J dropped 1; count of bases not matched to a gene: 5. Per germline, CDR1 MDHEN and CDR2 SYDVKM. CDR3 length: 16 amino acids. TCRdb's copy holds only in-frame clones and misses some; the assay was immunoSEQ multiplex PCR. Here the sample spans approximately 25,000 clones, approximately 62% being singletons. Only a few counts were recorded for this clone. What it binds is unknown. Sequencing was performed on memory (CD45RA-) CD4+ T cells from blood. This sequence joins TRBV28 and TRBJ2-5; 9 nucleotides agree with TRBD1. The source of this sequence is a human donor in good health. CDR3 region: CASSLPGTGSQETQYF. In DNA, the CDR3 is TGTGCCAGCAGTTTACCCGGGACAGGGAGCCAAGAGACCCAGTACTTC.